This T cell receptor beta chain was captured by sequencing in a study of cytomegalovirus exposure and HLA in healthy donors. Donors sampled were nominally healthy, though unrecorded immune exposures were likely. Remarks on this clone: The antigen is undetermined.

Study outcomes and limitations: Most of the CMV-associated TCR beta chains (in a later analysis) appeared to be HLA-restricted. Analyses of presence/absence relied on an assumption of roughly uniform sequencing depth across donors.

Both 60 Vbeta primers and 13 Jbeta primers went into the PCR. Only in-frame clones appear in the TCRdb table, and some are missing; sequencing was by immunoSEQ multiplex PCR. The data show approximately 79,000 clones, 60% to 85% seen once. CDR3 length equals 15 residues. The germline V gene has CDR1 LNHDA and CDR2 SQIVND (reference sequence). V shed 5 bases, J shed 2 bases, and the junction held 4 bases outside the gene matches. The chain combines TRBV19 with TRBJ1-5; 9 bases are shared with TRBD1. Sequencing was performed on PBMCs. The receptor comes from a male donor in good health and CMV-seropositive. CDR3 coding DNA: TGTGCCAGTAGTTTTCGGACAGGGGGCAATCAGCCCCAGCATTTT. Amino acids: CASSFRTGGNQPQHF.